Each of the 26 T cell receptor beta chains below was sequenced from the same sample in a study of radiation and T cells in renal cell carcinoma. Profiling relied on immunoSEQ multiplex PCR, and the TCRdb table lists in-frame clones only, not all of them. The sample comprises about 130,000 clones, roughly 84% of which are singletons, and 12% rests with the top ten. Time point specified: baseline pretreatment blood. Treatment specified: 15 Gy SBRT to primary tumor, nephrectomy 4 weeks later. The sequencing here drew on blood, taken from a patient whose treatment included radiotherapy and nephrectomy. Receptors were obtained from a woman in her 50s with renal cell carcinoma.

The gene calls are TRBV25-1 and TRBJ1-2; TRBD1 matches at 9 bases. Germline CDR1 reads MGHDK; CDR2 reads SYGVNS. The CDR3 consists of 14 residues. The trim removed 4 bases at V and 0 bases at J, leaving 0 bases unmatched. This CDR3 is CASSGDRANYGYTF. The CDR3 DNA follows: TGTGCCAGCAGTGGGGACAGGGCTAACTATGGCTACACCTTC.

This clone was counted only a few times. The chain combines TRBV19 with TRBJ1-1; maybe TRBD1 (6 bases). Germline lookup yields CDR1 LNHDA and CDR2 SQIVND (reference sequence). Trimming shortened V by 3 bases and J by 11 bases, and 13 bases separated the two germline ends. There are 12 residues in the CDR3. The CDR3 DNA reads TGTGCCAGTAGTATTCATCAGGGGTACGCTTTCTTT. Protein sequence: CASSIHQGYAFF.

The CDR3 protein is CASKGTSGVQETQYF. The CDR3, as DNA: TGCGCCTCAAAAGGGACTAGCGGGGTACAAGAGACCCAGTACTTC. The V call is TRBV5-1, the J call TRBJ2-5, with TRBD2 matching 13 bases. Trimming took 10 bases from V and 2 from J; bases not matched to a gene: 8. CDR3 size: 15 residues. Germline lookup yields CDR1 SGHRS and CDR2 YFSETQ.

The V gene is TRBV2, the J gene TRBJ1-1, with D maybe TRBD1 (6 bases). Trimming took 5 bases from V and 8 from J, leaving 21 bases between them. This CDR3 is built from 15 residues. CDR1 is SNHLY, CDR2 FYNNEI, per germline. The CDR3 sequence is CASSLFAQGSTEAFF. In DNA form, the CDR3 reads TGTGCCAGCAGTCTATTTGCCCAGGGGTCAACGGAAGCTTTCTTT.

The CDR3 DNA follows: TGCAGCGTTGAAATAGGAGGGAACACTGAAGCTTTCTTT. Translating it yields CSVEIGGNTEAFF. V is TRBV29-1 and J is TRBJ1-1, with no clear D. The CDR3 extends over 13 amino acids. Trimming removed 2 bases from V and 1 base from J, with 8 bases in between. Germline CDR1 reads SQVTM; CDR2 reads ANQGSEA. The full variable domain, in which reference TRBV29-1 and TRBJ1-1 provide the parts outside the CDR3, is SAVISQKPSRDICQRGTSLTIQCQVDSQVTMMFWYRQQPGQSLTLIATANQGSEATYESGFVIDKFPISRPNLTFSTLTVSNMSPEDSSIYLCSVEIGGNTEAFFGQGTRLTVV.

The rearrangement links TRBV19 to TRBJ2-7; 10 bases align to TRBD1. This CDR3 contains 15 residues. In germline, CDR1 is LNHDA, CDR2 SQIVND (reference sequence). The J segment lost 5 bases and the V segment lost 4 bases, leaving 8 bases of the junction unmatched. DNA of the CDR3: TGTGCCAGTAGTACCCCGGGACAGGGGTACCACGAGCAGTACTTC. This codes for CASSTPGQGYHEQYF.

The chain uses TRBV7-9 and TRBJ2-7; 8 bases fit TRBD2. V lost 5 bases, J lost 0 bases, and 6 bases stayed unmatched. The germline CDR1 and CDR2 sequences are SEHNR and FQNEAQ (reference sequence). The CDR3 is made up of 15 amino acids. The CDR3 spells CASSVSGESSYEQYF. The CDR3 DNA sequence: TGTGCCAGCAGCGTTAGCGGGGAGAGCTCCTACGAGCAGTACTTC.

The chain links TRBV19 to TRBJ2-1; 8 positions match TRBD2. Germline loops: CDR1 LNHDA, CDR2 SQIVND (reference sequence). V dropped 3 bases and J dropped 4; count of bases not matched to a gene: 5. This CDR3 comprises 15 residues. The CDR3 sequence: CASSIGTSLYNEQFF. The DNA of the CDR3 is TGTGCCAGTAGTATTGGGACTAGTCTTTACAATGAGCAGTTCTTC.

The V and J genes are TRBV2 and TRBJ2-2; D may be TRBD1 or TRBD2 (5 bases each). Germline CDR1 is SNHLY and CDR2 is FYNNEI. V lost 6 bases and J lost 5, with 13 bases in between. The CDR3 is made up of 14 amino acids. CDR3 loop: CASRAGAGTGELFF. The CDR3 DNA reads TGTGCCAGCAGGGCCGGGGCAGGAACCGGGGAGCTGTTTTTT.

The chain joins TRBV7-9 to TRBJ2-1; tentative D call: TRBD2 (5 bases). CDR1 is SEHNR and CDR2 is FQNEAQ in the germline V gene (reference sequence). V lost 5 bases and J 4 bases, leaving 15 bases between the germline ends. The CDR3 contains 15 residues. The CDR3 here is CASSATTGGYNEQFF. The CDR3 coding sequence is TGTGCCAGCAGCGCGACTACGGGTGGGTACAATGAGCAGTTCTTC.

This clone occurred once. The chain joins TRBV5-1 to TRBJ2-2, with 12 bases matching TRBD1. The germline gives CDR1 SGHRS, CDR2 YFSETQ. J was trimmed by 6 bases and V by 4 bases; bases with no gene match: 10. This CDR3 contains 17 residues. The chain's CDR3 is CASSLKSGTGGPGELFF. The DNA for the CDR3 is TGCGCCAGCAGCCTAAAGTCCGGGACAGGGGGCCCCGGGGAGCTGTTTTTT.

The chain carries TRBV9 and TRBJ1-4; D is ambiguous. Trimming took off 3 bases at V and 11 bases at J, with 20 bases between the two ends. The V gene's germline CDR1 is SGDLS and CDR2 YYNGEE. The CDR3 is made up of 15 amino acids. The CDR3 region has the DNA TGTGCCAGCAGCGATCCCTATAAGGACCGAAATAAACTGTTTTTT. The encoded protein is CASSDPYKDRNKLFF.

This sequence joins TRBV25-1 and TRBJ1-6, with 9 bases fitting TRBD1. V lost 4 bases to trimming and J lost 7 bases; unmatched junction nucleotides: 5. The V gene's germline CDR1 is MGHDK and CDR2 SYGVNS. The CDR3 length is 15 residues. The CDR3 DNA reads TGTGCCAGCAGTGGAAACAGGGGGCTGAATTCACCCCTCCACTTT. Translated, it gives CASSGNRGLNSPLHF. The complete variable domain, with remaining parts taken from reference TRBV25-1 and TRBJ1-6, reads EADIYQTPRYLVIGTGKKITLECSQTMGHDKMYWYQQDPGMELHLIHYSYGVNSTEKGDLSSESTVSRIRTEHFPLTLESARPSHTSQYLCASSGNRGLNSPLHFGNGTRLTVT.

A single count supports this clone. The J gene is TRBJ2-5, the V gene TRBV5-6, with 9 bases aligning to TRBD2. Germline values: CDR1 SGHDT, CDR2 YYEEEE. The V and J ends lost 2 bases and 5 bases, in that order; junction bases with no gene match: 7. This CDR3 is 15 amino acids long. In nucleotides, the CDR3 is TGTGCCAGCAGCTTCGGCGGGGGGGCCGGGGAGACCCAGTACTTC. Translated: CASSFGGGAGETQYF.

The J gene is TRBJ1-5, the V gene TRBV5-5; D unclear. Germline CDR1 SGHKS, CDR2 YYEKEE (reference sequence). This CDR3 has 15 residues. V was trimmed by 4 bases and J by 1 base, leaving 12 bases between them. The CDR3 nucleotides read TGTGCCAGCAGCCTTACCGGGCGGAGCAATCAGCCCCAGCATTTT. It yields the protein CASSLTGRSNQPQHF.

V gene TRBV6-1 combines with J gene TRBJ1-1; the D is unclear. The V end lost 2 bases, the J end lost 1 base, and 5 bases lay between the germline ends. CDR3 size: 13 residues. The germline CDR1 and CDR2 sequences are MNHNS and SASEGT. The CDR3: CASSERGNTEAFF. DNA for the CDR3: TGTGCCAGCAGTGAACGAGGGAACACTGAAGCTTTCTTT.

The V call is TRBV18, the J call TRBJ1-4; D is perhaps TRBD1 (5 bases). Per the germline V gene, CDR1 is KGHSH and CDR2 is LQKENI. The CDR3 is 13 residues long. The germline V and J ends were trimmed by 5 bases and 6 bases, with 10 bases remaining between them. CDR3 DNA: TGTGCCAGCTCAGGTGGCAGGGATGAAAAACTGTTTTTT. It specifies CASSGGRDEKLFF. The full variable domain, rest sourced from reference TRBV18 and TRBJ1-4, is NAGVMQNPRHLVRRRGQEARLRCSPMKGHSHVYWYRQLPEEGLKFMVYLQKENIIDESGMPKERFSAEFPKEGPSILRIQQVVRGDSAAYFCASSGGRDEKLFFGSGTQLSVL.

The V gene is TRBV6-5, the J gene TRBJ1-2; the D gene is possibly TRBD1 (5 bases). Germline lookup yields CDR1 MNHEY and CDR2 SVGAGI. The CDR3 has 13 residues. V dropped 4 bases and J dropped 3 bases, with 9 bases sitting between them. The CDR3 is CASSSDSYYGYTF. CDR3 DNA: TGTGCCAGCAGTTCCGACAGTTACTATGGCTACACCTTC.

This clone was recorded only once. The genes are TRBV5-6 and TRBJ1-5, with D hard to call. V shed 0 bases and J shed 5 bases, with 15 bases lying between them. CDR3 length equals 16 residues. CDR1 and CDR2 (germline): SGHDT, YYEEEE. The CDR3 region is CASSLGGPRSDQPQHF. Written as DNA, the CDR3 is TGTGCCAGCAGCTTGGGTGGACCAAGGTCGGATCAGCCCCAGCATTTT. Drawing the rest from reference TRBV5-6 and TRBJ1-5, the complete variable domain is DAGVTQSPTHLIKTRGQQVTLRCSPKSGHDTVSWYQQALGQGPQFIFQYYEEEERQRGNFPDRFSGHQFPNYSSELNVNALLLGDSALYLCASSLGGPRSDQPQHFGDGTRLSIL.

In its sample, this clone was seen once. This chain uses TRBV19 with TRBJ2-1; TRBD2 matches at 11 bases. Unmatched junction bases numbered 9, after V lost 3 bases and J lost 8 bases. CDR3 length: 16 amino acids. Germline values: CDR1 LNHDA, CDR2 SQIVND (reference sequence). As DNA, the CDR3 is TGTGCCAGTAGTATCGATCTAGCGGGGGGCCGTTATGAGCAGTTCTTC. The encoded protein is CASSIDLAGGRYEQFF.

The chain links TRBV6-1 to TRBJ1-6, with 9 bases fitting TRBD1. The CDR3 totals 16 residues. Trimming cost V 4 bases and J 2 bases; bases outside gene matches: 3. The germline gives CDR1 MNHNS, CDR2 SASEGT. The CDR3 sequence: CASSGRDRAYNSPLHF. DNA of the CDR3: TGTGCCAGCAGTGGCCGGGACAGGGCCTATAATTCACCCCTCCACTTT.

V and J are TRBV6-1 and TRBJ1-6; D remains unclear. The CDR3 sequence is 13 residues long. V was trimmed by 2 bases and J by 7 bases, leaving 6 bases between them. Germline CDR1 and CDR2: MNHNS and SASEGT. The DNA for the CDR3 is TGTGCCAGCAGTGAACAATCAAATTCACCCCTCCACTTT. Encoded protein: CASSEQSNSPLHF.

The CDR3 DNA reads TGTGCCACAGGGACTAACTATGGCTACACCTTC. Translating it yields CATGTNYGYTF. The rearrangement joins TRBV19 to TRBJ1-2; maybe TRBD1 (5 bases). The CDR3 is 11 amino acids. The V end lost 10 bases, the J end lost 0 bases, and 6 bases lay between the germline ends. Germline V gene data show CDR1 as LNHDA and CDR2 as SQIVND (reference sequence).

The chain couples TRBV18 to TRBJ1-1; D might be TRBD1 (6 bases). V was shortened by 2 bases and J by 7 bases, with 17 bases between the two germline ends. The CDR3 consists of 15 residues. Per the germline V gene, CDR1 is KGHSH and CDR2 is LQKENI. CDR3 in DNA: TGTGCCAGCTCACCAGGACAGCTAGGCCCCCGTGAAGCTTTCTTT. Translation: CASSPGQLGPREAFF.

The CDR3 region is CASSRKGTGDTDTQYF. CDR3 bases: TGCGCCAGCAGCCGAAAGGGGACGGGAGACACAGATACGCAGTATTTT. The V gene is TRBV4-1, the J gene TRBJ2-3; D possibly corresponds to TRBD2 (6 bases). V was clipped by 4 bases and J by 2 bases, with 16 bases between them. The CDR3 is made up of 16 amino acids. In germline, CDR1 is MGHRA, CDR2 YSYEKL.

This chain joins TRBV19 and TRBJ2-7; TRBD1 agrees at 9 bases. This CDR3 spans 14 amino acids. The V gene end was trimmed by 6 bases and the J gene end by 0 bases; junction bases not matched to a gene: 3. Looked up from germline, CDR1 is LNHDA and CDR2 is SQIVND (reference sequence). For the CDR3, the DNA is TGTGCCAGTAGCGGACAGGGGAGCTCCTACGAGCAGTACTTC. Amino acid sequence: CASSGQGSSYEQYF.